This T cell receptor beta chain stems from a study of cytomegalovirus exposure and HLA in healthy donors. There are 13 residues in the CDR3. Germline values: CDR1 SGHTA, CDR2 FQGNSA. V was clipped by 5 bases and J by 4 bases; unmatched bases: 4. The PCR used 60 Vbeta and 13 Jbeta primers. The repertoire was sequenced with immunoSEQ multiplex PCR; TCRdb's copy has only in-frame clones and lacks some. The sample shows about 130,000 clones, 65% to 90% of them seen only once. This chain uses TRBV7-2 with TRBJ1-2; 7 bases match TRBD1. The sample was PBMCs. This sequence was found in a girl aged 2-15 years in good health and CMV-seronegative. CDR3: CASSRDSPYGYTF. CDR3 bases: TGTGCCAGCAGCCGGGACAGTCCCTATGGCTACACCTTC.